One and the same sample provided the 15 T cell receptor beta chains below, sequenced in a study of monozygotic twins with inflammatory bowel disease. TCRdb reprocessed the 5' RACE reads and reports one entry per CDR3 protein, with no DNA. This listing includes approximately 85,000 distinct CDR3 sequences. The specimen sequenced was blood. The receptors come from a human donor with ulcerative colitis or Crohn's disease, or a healthy co-twin of an affected twin (not recorded which).

V and J are TRBV20-1 and TRBJ2-6. The germline V gene has CDR1 DFQATT and CDR2 SNEGSKA (reference sequence). There are 15 residues in the CDR3. This CDR3 reads CSARDRHTGANVLTF.

The chain uses TRBV19 and TRBJ1-1; TCRdb outputs TRBD1, but without DNA this stays unchecked. This CDR3 region has 14 residues. The germline CDR1 and CDR2 sequences are LNHDA and SQIVND (reference sequence). The CDR3 region is CASSIDRDRTEAFF.

The genes are TRBV5-1 and TRBJ1-3; there is no DNA to check the TCRdb D call of TRBD1. CDR3 size: 15 residues. From germline, CDR1 is SGHRS and CDR2 YFSETQ. The CDR3 sequence: CASSGGDSSGNTIYF.

The genes are TRBV3-1 and TRBJ1-5. Germline V gene data show CDR1 as LGHDT and CDR2 as YNNKEL (reference sequence). This CDR3 comprises 13 residues. The CDR3 is CASSQDRVQPQHF. The full variable domain, rest sourced from reference TRBV3-1 and TRBJ1-5, is DTAVSQTPKYLVTQMGNDKSIKCEQNLGHDTMYWYKQDSKKFLKIMFSYNNKELIINETVPNRFSPKSPDKAHLNLHINSLELGDSAVYFCASSQDRVQPQHFGDGTRLSIL.

The rearrangement links TRBV12-3 or TRBV12-4 to TRBJ1-2. There are 14 residues in the CDR3. CDR3 amino acids: CASSASLSSGGYTF.

The chain uses TRBV7-9 and TRBJ1-2; the D call from TCRdb, TRBD1, cannot be confirmed without DNA. CDR3 length: 13 amino acids. Per the germline V gene, CDR1 is SEHNR and CDR2 is FQNEAQ (reference sequence). The CDR3 region is CASSSEGGGGYTF.

The rearrangement uses TRBV20-1 and TRBJ2-1; TCRdb selects TRBD2, and the lack of DNA leaves this call unchecked. Germline assignment: CDR1 DFQATT and CDR2 SNEGSKA (reference sequence). The CDR3 covers 15 residues. Here the CDR3 reads CSARDRASSYNEQFF.

The V call is TRBV11-3, the J call TRBJ2-7; without DNA, the TCRdb call of TRBD1 cannot be checked. The CDR3 contains 15 residues. The V gene's germline CDR1 is SGHNT and CDR2 YENEEA. This chain's CDR3 is CASSPGQLPPYEQYF.

This chain uses TRBV24-1 with TRBJ2-5. CDR1 is KGHDR and CDR2 is SFDVKD in the germline V gene. This CDR3 has 13 amino acids. The CDR3 spells CATSDLYQETQYF.

This chain uses TRBV4-1 with TRBJ2-3. CDR3 length equals 14 residues. Germline V lookup: CDR1 MGHRA, CDR2 YSYEKL. The CDR3 sequence is CASSQGVLADTQYF.

The chain couples TRBV27 to TRBJ2-7; checking the TCRdb D call of TRBD1 is not possible without DNA. CDR1 MNHEY and CDR2 SMNVEV come from the germline V gene (reference sequence). This CDR3 region has 13 residues. CDR3 sequence: CASSLSTGAEQYF.

The rearrangement links TRBV5-6 to TRBJ1-6; the TCRdb call, TRBD1, lacks DNA for checking. The germline V gene encodes CDR1 SGHDT and CDR2 YYEEEE. This CDR3 has 14 amino acids. CDR3 sequence reads: CASSSSGGRGPLHF.

The V and J genes are TRBV6-2 or TRBV6-3 and TRBJ2-3. Germline V gene data show CDR1 as MNHEY and CDR2 as SVGEGT. The CDR3 totals 13 residues. The CDR3 here is CASSYFYSDSQYF.

The chain links TRBV3-1 to TRBJ1-6. The CDR3 sequence is 14 residues long. Germline V gene sequence: CDR1 LGHDT, CDR2 YNNKEL (reference sequence). The CDR3 loop reads CASSPQVGRSPLHF.

V usage is TRBV27 and J usage is TRBJ2-4; TCRdb lists TRBD1, though no DNA is available to test this call. CDR3 length equals 15 residues. Germline V gives CDR1 MNHEY, CDR2 SMNVEV (reference sequence). The CDR3 protein is CASSSRGTGGIIQYF.